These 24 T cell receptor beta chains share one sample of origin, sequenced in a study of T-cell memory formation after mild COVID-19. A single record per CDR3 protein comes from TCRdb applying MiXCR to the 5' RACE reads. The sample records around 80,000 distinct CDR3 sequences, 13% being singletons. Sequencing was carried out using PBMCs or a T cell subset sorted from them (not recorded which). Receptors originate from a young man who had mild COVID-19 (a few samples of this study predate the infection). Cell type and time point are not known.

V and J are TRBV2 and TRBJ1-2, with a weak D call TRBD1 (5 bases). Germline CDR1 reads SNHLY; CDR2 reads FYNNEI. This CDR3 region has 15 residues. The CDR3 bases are TGTGCAGACAGCGGAATTGAGACAACGAACTATGGCTACACCTTC. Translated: CADSGIETTNYGYTF.

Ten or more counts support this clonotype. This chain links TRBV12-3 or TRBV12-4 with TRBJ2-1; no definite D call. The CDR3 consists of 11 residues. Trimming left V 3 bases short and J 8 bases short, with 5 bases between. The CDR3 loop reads CASSFGDEQFF. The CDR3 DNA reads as TGTGCCAGCAGTTTCGGAGATGAGCAGTTCTTC.

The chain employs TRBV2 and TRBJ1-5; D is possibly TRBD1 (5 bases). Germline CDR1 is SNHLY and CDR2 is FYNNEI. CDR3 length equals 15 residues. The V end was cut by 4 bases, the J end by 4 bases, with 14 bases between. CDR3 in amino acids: CASSAPGRLNQPQHF. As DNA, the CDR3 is TGTGCCAGCAGTGCCCCGGGACGCCTGAATCAGCCCCAGCATTTT.

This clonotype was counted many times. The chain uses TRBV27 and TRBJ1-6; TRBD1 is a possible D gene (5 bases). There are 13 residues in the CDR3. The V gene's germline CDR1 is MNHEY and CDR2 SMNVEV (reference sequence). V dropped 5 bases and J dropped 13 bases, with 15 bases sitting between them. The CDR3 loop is CASSQGGVTPLHF. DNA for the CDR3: TGTGCCAGCAGTCAGGGTGGGGTTACGCCCCTCCACTTT.

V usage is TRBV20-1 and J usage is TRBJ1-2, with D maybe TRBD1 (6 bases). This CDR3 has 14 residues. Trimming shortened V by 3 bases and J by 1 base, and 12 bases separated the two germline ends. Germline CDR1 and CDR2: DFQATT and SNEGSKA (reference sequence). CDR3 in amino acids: CSARGTPVNYGYTF. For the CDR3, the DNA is TGCAGTGCTAGGGGGACACCAGTTAACTATGGCTACACCTTC.

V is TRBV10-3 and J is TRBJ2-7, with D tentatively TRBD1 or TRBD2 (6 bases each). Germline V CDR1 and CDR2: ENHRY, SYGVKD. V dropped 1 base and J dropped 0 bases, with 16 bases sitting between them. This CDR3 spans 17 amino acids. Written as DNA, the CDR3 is TGTGCCATCAGTGAGTGGGGCGTAGGGGGGAGCTCCTACGAGCAGTACTTC. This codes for CAISEWGVGGSSYEQYF.

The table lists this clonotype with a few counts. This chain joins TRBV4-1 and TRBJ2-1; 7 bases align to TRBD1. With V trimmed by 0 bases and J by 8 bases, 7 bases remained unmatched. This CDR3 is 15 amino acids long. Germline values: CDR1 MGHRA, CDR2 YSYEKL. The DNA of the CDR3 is TGCGCCAGCAGCCAAGAAAACCACAGGGGTGATGAGCAGTTCTTC. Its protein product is CASSQENHRGDEQFF.

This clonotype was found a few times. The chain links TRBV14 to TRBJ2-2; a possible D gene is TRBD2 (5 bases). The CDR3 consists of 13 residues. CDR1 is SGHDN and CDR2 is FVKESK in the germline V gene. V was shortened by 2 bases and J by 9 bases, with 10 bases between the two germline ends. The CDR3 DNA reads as TGTGCCAGCAGCCAAAGAGGGCCCTGGGAGCTGTTTTTT. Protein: CASSQRGPWELFF.

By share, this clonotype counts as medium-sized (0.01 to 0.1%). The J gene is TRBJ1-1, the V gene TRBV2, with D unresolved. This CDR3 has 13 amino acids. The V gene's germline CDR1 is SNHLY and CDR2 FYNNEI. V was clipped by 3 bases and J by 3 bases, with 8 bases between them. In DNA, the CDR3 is TGTGCCAGCAGTGAGAGGAGGTACACTGAAGCTTTCTTT. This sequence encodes CASSERRYTEAFF.

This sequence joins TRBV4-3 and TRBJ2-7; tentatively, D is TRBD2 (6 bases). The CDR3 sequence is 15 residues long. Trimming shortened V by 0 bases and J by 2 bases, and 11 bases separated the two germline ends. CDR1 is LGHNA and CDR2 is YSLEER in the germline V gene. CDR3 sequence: CASSQDRAGTYEQYF. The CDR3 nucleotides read TGCGCCAGCAGCCAAGATCGGGCGGGAACCTACGAGCAGTACTTC.

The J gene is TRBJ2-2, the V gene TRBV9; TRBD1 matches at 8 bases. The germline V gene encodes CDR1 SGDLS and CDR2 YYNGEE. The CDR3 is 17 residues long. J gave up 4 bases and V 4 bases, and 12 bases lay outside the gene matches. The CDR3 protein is CASSLQDPGGGTGELFF. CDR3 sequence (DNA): TGTGCCAGCAGCTTACAAGACCCAGGGGGCGGCACCGGGGAGCTGTTTTTT. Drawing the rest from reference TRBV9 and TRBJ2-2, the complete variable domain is DSGVTQTPKHLITATGQRVTLRCSPRSGDLSVYWYQQSLDQGLQFLIQYYNGEERAKGNILERFSAQQFPDLHSELNLSSLELGDSALYFCASSLQDPGGGTGELFFGEGSRLTVL.

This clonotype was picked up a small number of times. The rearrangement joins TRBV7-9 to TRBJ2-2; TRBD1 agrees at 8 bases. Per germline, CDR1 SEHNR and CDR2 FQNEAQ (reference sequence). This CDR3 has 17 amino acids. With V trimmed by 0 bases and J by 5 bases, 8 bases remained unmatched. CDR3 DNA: TGTGCCAGCAGCTTAGCTTACCAGGGGGCGCGAACCGGGGAGCTGTTTTTT. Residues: CASSLAYQGARTGELFF.

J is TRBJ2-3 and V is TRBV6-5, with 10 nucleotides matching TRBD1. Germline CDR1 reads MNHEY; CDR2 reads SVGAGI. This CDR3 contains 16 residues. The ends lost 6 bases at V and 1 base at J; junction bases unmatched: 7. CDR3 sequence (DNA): TGTGCCAGCAGGAGGGAGACAGGGGGCGGCACAGATACGCAGTATTTT. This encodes CASRRETGGGTDTQYF.

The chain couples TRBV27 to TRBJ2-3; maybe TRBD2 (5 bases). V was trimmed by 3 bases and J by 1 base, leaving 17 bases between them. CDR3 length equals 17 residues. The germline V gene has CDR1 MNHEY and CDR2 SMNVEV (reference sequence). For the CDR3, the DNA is TGTGCCAGCAGTTTCCATCTAGCCTCTTCAGGCACAGATACGCAGTATTTT. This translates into CASSFHLASSGTDTQYF.

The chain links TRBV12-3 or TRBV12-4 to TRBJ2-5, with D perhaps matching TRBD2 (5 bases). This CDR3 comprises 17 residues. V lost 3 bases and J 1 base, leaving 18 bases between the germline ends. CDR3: CASSFGVSLEVQETQYF. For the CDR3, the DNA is TGTGCCAGCAGTTTCGGGGTCAGCCTAGAGGTCCAAGAGACCCAGTACTTC.

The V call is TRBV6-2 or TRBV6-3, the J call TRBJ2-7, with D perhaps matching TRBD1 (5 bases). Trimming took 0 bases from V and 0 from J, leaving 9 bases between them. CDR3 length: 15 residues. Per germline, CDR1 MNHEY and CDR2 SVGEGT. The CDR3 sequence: CASSYSGRSSYEQYV. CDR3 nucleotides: TGTGCCAGCAGTTACTCGGGGCGGAGCTCCTACGAGCAGTACGTC.

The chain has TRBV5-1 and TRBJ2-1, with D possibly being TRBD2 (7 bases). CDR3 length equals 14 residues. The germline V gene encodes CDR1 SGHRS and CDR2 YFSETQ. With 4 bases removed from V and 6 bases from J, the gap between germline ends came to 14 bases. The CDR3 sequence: CASSVRRGGNEQFF. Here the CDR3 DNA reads TGCGCCAGCAGCGTTCGGAGGGGGGGCAATGAGCAGTTCTTC.

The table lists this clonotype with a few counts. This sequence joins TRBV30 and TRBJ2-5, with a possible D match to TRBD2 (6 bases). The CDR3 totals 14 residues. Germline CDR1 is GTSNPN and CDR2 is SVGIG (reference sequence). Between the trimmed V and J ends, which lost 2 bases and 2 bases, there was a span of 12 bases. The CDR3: CAWSSTRGQETQYF. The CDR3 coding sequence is TGTGCCTGGAGTTCCACCCGGGGGCAAGAGACCCAGTACTTC. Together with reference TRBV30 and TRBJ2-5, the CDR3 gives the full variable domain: SQTIHQWPATLVQPVGSPLSLECTVEGTSNPNLYWYRQAAGRGLQLLFYSVGIGQISSEVPQNLSASRPQDRQFILSSKKLLLSDSGFYLCAWSSTRGQETQYFGPGTRLLVL.

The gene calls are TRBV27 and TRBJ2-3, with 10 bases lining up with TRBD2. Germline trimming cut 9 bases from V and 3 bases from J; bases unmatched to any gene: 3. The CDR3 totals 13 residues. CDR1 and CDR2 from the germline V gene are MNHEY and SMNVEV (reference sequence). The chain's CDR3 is CASSGGWTDTQYF. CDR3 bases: TGTGCCAGTAGCGGGGGGTGGACAGATACGCAGTATTTT.

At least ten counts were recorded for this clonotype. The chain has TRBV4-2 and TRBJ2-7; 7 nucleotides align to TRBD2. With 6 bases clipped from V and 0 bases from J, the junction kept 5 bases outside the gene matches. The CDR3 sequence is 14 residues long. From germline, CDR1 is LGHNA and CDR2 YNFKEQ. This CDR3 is CASSYRTSSYEQYF. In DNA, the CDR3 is TGTGCCAGCAGTTACAGGACTAGCTCCTACGAGCAGTACTTC.

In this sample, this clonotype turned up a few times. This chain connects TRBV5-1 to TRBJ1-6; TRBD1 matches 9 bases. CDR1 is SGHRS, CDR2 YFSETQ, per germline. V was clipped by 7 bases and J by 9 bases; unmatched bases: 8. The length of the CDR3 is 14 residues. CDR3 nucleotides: TGCGCCAGCCGACCGGGACAGGGCGTTTCACCCCTCCACTTT. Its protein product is CASRPGQGVSPLHF.

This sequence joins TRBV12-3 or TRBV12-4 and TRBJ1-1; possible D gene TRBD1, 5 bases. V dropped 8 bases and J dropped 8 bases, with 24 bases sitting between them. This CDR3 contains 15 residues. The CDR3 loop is CASSLGPGPVSEAFF. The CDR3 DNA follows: TGTGCCAGCTCACTGGGGCCGGGACCCGTATCGGAAGCTTTCTTT.

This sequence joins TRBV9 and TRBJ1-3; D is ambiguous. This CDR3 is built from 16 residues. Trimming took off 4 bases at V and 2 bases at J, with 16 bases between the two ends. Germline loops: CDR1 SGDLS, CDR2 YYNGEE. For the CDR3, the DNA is TGTGCCAGCAGCCCAAGGAACTCCGGCGCTGGAAACACCATATATTTT. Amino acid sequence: CASSPRNSGAGNTIYF.

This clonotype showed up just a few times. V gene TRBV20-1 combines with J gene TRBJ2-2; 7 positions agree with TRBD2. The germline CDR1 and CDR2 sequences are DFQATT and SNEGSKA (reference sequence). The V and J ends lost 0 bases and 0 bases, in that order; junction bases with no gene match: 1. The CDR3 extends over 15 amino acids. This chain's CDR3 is CSARDRGANTGELFF. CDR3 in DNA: TGCAGTGCTAGAGATCGGGGGGCGAACACCGGGGAGCTGTTTTTT.